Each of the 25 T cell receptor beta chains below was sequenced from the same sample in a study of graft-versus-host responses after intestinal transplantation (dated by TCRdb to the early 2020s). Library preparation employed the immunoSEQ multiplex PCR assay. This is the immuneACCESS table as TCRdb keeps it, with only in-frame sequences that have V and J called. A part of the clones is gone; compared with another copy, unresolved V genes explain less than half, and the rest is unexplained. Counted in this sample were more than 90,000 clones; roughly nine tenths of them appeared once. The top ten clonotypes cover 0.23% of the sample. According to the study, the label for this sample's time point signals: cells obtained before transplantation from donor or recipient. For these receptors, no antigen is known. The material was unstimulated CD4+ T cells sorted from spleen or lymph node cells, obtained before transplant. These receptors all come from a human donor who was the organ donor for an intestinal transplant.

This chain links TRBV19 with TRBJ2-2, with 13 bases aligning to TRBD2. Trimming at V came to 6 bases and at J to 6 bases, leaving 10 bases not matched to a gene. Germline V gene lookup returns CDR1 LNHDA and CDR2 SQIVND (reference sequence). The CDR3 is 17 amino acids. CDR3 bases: TGTGCCAGTAGCCCCGGGACTAGCGGGGCCCATCCCGGGGAGCTGTTTTTT. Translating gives CASSPGTSGAHPGELFF.

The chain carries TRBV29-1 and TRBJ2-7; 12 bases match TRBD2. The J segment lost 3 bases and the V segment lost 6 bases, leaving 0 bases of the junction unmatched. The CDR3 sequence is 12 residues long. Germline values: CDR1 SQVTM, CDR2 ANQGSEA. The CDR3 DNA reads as TGCAGCGTGACTAGCGGGAGCTACGAGCAGTACTTC. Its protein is CSVTSGSYEQYF.

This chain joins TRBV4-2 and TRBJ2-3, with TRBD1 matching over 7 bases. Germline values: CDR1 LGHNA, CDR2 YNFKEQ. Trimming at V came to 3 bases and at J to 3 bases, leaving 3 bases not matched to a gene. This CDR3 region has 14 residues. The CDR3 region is CASSQQTGTDTQYF. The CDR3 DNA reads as TGTGCCAGCAGCCAGCAGACAGGGACAGATACGCAGTATTTT.

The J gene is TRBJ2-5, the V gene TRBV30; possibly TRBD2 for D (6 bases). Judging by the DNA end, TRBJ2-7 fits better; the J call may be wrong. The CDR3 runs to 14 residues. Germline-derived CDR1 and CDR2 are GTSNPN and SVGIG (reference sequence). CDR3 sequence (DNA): TGTGCCTGGAGGGGGAGCGGGCCATCCTACGAGCAGTACTTC. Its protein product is CAWRGSGPSYEQYF.

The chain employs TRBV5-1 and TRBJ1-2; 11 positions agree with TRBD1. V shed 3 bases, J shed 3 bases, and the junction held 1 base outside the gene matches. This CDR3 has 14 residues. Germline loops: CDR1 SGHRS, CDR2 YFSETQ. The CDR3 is CASSWTGGDYGYTF. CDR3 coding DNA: TGCGCCAGCAGCTGGACAGGGGGCGACTATGGCTACACCTTC.

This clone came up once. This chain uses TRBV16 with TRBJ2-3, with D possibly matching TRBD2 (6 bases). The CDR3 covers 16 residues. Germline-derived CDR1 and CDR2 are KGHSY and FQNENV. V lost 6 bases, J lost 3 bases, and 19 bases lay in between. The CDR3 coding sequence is TGTGCCAGCAGGGTGGCGGCCCCCGGGGGAACAGATACGCAGTATTTT. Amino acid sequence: CASRVAAPGGTDTQYF.

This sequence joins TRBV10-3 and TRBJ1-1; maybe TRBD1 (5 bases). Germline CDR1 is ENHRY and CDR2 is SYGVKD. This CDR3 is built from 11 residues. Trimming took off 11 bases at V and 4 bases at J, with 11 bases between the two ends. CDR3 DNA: TGTGCCGCCGGGGGTCGCACTGAAGCTTTCTTT. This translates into CAAGGRTEAFF.

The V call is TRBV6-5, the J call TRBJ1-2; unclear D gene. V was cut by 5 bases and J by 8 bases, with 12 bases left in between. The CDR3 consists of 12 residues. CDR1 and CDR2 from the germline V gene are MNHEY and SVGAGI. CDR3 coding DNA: TGTGCCAGCAGTACAGCCGGGGAGGGCTACACCTTC. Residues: CASSTAGEGYTF.

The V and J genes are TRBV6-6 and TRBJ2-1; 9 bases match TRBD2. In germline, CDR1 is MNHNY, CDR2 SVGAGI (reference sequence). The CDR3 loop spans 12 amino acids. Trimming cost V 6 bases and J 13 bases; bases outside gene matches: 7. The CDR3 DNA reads TGTGCCAGCAGCTATACGCGGGAGGGACAGTTCTTC. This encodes CASSYTREGQFF.

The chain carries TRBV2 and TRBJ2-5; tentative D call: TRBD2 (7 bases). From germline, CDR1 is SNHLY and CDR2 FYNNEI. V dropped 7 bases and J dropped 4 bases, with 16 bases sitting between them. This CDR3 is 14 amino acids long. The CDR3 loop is CASTRDAGAETQYF. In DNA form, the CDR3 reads TGTGCCAGCACCCGAGACGCGGGGGCAGAGACCCAGTACTTC. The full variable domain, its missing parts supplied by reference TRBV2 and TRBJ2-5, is EPEVTQTPSHQVTQMGQEVILRCVPISNHLYFYWYRQILGQKVEFLVSFYNNEISEKSEIFDDQFSVERPDGSNFTLKIRSTKLEDSAMYFCASTRDAGAETQYFGPGTRLLVL.

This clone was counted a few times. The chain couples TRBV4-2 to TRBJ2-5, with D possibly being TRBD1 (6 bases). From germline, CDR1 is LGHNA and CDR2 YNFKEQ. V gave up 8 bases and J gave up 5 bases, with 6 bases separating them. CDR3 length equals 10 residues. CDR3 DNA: TGTGCCAGCCAGGGGGAGACCCAGTACTTC. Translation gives CASQGETQYF.

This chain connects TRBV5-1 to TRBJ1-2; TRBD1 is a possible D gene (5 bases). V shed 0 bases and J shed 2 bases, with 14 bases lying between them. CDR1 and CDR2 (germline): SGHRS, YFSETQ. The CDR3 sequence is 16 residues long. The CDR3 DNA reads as TGCGCCAGCAGCTTGGGGGCCTTTTCAGGGAACTATGGCTACACCTTC. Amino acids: CASSLGAFSGNYGYTF.

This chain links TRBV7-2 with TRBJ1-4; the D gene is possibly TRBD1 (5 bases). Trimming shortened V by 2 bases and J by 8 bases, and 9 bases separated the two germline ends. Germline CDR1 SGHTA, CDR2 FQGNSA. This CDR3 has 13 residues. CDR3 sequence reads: CASSLWRGEKLFF. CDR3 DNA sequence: TGTGCCAGCAGCTTATGGAGGGGCGAAAAACTGTTTTTT.

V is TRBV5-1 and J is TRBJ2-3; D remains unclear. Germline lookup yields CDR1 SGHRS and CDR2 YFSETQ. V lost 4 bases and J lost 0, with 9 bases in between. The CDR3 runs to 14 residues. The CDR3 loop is CASSLTDSTDTQYF. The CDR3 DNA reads TGCGCCAGCAGCCTAACGGATAGCACAGATACGCAGTATTTT.

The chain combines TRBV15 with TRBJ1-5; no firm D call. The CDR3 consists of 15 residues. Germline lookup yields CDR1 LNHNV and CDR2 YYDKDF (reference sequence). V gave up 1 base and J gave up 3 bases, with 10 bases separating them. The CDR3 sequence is CATSRGQSLNQPQHF. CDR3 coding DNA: TGTGCCACCAGCAGAGGGCAGAGCCTCAATCAGCCCCAGCATTTT.

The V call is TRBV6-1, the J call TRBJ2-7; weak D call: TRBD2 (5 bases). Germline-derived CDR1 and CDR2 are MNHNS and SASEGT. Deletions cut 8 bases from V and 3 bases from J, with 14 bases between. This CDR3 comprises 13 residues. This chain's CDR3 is CASSRREDYEQYF. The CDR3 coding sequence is TGTGCCAGCTCTCGACGGGAAGACTACGAGCAGTACTTC.

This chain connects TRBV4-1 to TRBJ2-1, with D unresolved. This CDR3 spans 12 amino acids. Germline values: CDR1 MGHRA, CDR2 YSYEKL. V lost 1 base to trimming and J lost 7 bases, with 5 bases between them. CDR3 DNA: TGCGCCAGCAGCCAAGCTGTGAATGAGCAGTTCTTC. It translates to CASSQAVNEQFF.

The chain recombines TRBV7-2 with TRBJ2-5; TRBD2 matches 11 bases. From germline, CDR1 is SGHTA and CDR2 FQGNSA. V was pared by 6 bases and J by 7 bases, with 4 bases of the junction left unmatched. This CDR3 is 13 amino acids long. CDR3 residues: CASRLAGEGTQYF. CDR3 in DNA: TGTGCCAGCAGACTAGCGGGAGAGGGGACCCAGTACTTC.

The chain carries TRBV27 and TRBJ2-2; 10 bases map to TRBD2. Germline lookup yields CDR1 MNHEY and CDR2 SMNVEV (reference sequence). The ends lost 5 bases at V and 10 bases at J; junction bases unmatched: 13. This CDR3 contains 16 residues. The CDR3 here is CASSPRRLLAGLELFF. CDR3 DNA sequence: TGTGCCAGCAGTCCCCGCCGACTACTAGCGGGATTGGAGCTGTTTTTT.

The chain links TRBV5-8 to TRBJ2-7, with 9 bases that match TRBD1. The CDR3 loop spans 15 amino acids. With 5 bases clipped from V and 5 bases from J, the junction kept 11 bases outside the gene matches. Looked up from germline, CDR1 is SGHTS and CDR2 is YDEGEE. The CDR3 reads CASRLGTGLGHEQYF. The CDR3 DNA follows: TGTGCCAGCAGACTCGGGACAGGGCTGGGACACGAGCAGTACTTC.

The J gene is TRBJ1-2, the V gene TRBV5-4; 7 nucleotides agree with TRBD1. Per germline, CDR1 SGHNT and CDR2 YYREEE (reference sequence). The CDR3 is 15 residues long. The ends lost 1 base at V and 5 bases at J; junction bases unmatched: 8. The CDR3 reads CASSLMARGEYGYTF. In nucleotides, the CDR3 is TGTGCCAGCAGCTTGATGGCCAGGGGGGAATATGGCTACACCTTC.

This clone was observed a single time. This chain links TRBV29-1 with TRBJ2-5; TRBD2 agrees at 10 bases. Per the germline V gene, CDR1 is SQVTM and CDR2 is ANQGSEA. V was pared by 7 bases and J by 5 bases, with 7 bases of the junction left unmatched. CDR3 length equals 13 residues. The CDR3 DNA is TGCAGCGGTAGGGCTAGCGGGAGTGAGACCCAGTACTTC. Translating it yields CSGRASGSETQYF.

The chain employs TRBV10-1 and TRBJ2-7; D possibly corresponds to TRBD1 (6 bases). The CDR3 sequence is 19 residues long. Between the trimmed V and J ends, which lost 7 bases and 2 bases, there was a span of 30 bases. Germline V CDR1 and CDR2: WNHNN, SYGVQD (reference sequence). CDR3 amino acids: CASNHQRGTPWAATYEQYF. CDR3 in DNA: TGCGCCAGCAACCACCAAAGAGGGACACCGTGGGCAGCGACCTACGAGCAGTACTTC.

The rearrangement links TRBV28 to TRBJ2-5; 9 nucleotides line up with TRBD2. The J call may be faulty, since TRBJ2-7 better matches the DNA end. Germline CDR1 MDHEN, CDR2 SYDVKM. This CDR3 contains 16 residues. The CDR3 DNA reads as TGTGCCAGCAGTCCGCATAGCGGGAGAACCTCCTACGAGCAGTACTTC. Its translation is CASSPHSGRTSYEQYF.

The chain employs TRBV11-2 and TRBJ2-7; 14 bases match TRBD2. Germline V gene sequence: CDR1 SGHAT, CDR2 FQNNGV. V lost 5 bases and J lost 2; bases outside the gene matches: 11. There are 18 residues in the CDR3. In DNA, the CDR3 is TGTGCCAGCAGCCACAGACGACTAGCGGGAGGGCACCCCTACGAGCAGTACTTC. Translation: CASSHRRLAGGHPYEQYF.